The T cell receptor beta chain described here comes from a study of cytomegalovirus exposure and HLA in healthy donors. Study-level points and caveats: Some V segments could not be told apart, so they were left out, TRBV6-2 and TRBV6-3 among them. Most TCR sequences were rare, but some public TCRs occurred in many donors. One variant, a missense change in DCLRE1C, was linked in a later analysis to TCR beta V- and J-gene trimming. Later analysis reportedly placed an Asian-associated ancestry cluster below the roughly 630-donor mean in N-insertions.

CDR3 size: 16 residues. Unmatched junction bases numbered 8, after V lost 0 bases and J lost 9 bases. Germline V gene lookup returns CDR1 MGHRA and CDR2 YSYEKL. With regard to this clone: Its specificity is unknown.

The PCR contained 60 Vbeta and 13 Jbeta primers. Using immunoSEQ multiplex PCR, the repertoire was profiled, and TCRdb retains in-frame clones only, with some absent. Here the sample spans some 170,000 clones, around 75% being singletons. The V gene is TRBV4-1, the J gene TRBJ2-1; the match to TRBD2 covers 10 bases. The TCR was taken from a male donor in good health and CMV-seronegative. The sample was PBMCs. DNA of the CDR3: TGCGCCAGCAGCCAAGAGGTGGCTAGCGGGAGTGTTGAGCAGTTCTTC. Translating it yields CASSQEVASGSVEQFF.